This is a list of T cell receptor beta chains from one sample in a study of molecular identifiers for immune sequencing clone quantification. TCRdb independently ran MiXCR on the PCR reads; one entry per CDR3 protein. The profile shows around 40,000 distinct CDR3 sequences, 19% of them singletons. Specimen: naive CD8+ T cells from blood, with Jurkat cell RNA spiked in. The receptor set was obtained from a human donor in good health. Some libraries in this study had Jurkat cell RNA spiked in. Both conserved end residues are part of each CDR3. The D gene is left open where the match is weak. Size is omitted from some rows. Given values are once, few, many or a class for expanded clones.

len | j_gene | abundance | d_gene | v_gene | CDR3nt | CDR3aa
16 | TRBJ2-2 | . | TRBD1 | TRBV28 | TGTGCCAGCAGTTCCCCGGGACAGGGGGCAACCGGGGAGCTGTTTTTT | CASSSPGQGATGELFF
15 | TRBJ2-5 | many | TRBD2 | TRBV20-1 | TGCAGTGCTAGAAACAGCGGGAGGGCCTGGGAGACCCAGTACTTC | CSARNSGRAWETQYF
15 | TRBJ1-4 | many | . | TRBV6-6 | TGTGCCAGCAGTTACTTACAGGGCGGGGATGAAAAACTGTTTTTT | CASSYLQGGDEKLFF
12 | TRBJ1-1 | many | . | TRBV5-6 | TGTGCCAGCAGCTTCACGGGGACTGAAGCTTTCTTT | CASSFTGTEAFF
15 | TRBJ2-5 | medium-sized | . | TRBV29-1 | TGCAGCGTTGGACAACAGGGTTTAACGCAGGAGACCCAGTACTTC | CSVGQQGLTQETQYF
16 | TRBJ2-7 | many | TRBD2 | TRBV4-2 | TGTGCCAGCAGCCCGGAAGCGGGGCCCAGCTCCTACGAGCAGTACTTC | CASSPEAGPSSYEQYF
15 | TRBJ1-1 | many | . | TRBV2 | TGTGCCAGCAGTGAAGGCAGTGGGAGTCGAACTGAAGCTTTCTTT | CASSEGSGSRTEAFF
18 | TRBJ1-1 | many | . | TRBV3-2 | TGTGCCAGCAGCCAAGATTCCAATACGACAGGGCCGATGTATGAAGCTTTCTTT | CASSQDSNTTGPMYEAFF
16 | TRBJ2-6 | many | . | TRBV27 | TGTGCCAGCGGAAAACTTCTACCCTCTGGGGCCAACGTCCTGACTTTC | CASGKLLPSGANVLTF
14 | TRBJ2-7 | many | . | TRBV20-1 | TGCAGTGCTAGAGCCAGCGAAGACTCCTACGAGCAGTACTTC | CSARASEDSYEQYF
15 | TRBJ1-1 | many | . | TRBV27 | TGTGCCAGCAGTTTACATTACACGGCTAGTGCTGAAGCTTTCTTT | CASSLHYTASAEAFF
13 | TRBJ2-7 | many | . | TRBV4-1 | TGTGCCAGCAGCCCCGGGACGCCCTACGAGCAGTACTTC | CASSPGTPYEQYF
15 | TRBJ2-3 | many | . | TRBV2 | TGTGCCAGCAGCACCCGGGGGGCAAGCACAGATACGCAGTATTTT | CASSTRGASTDTQYF
15 | TRBJ2-3 | many | . | TRBV7-2 | TGTGCCAGCAGCTTATCCGGGGGGCTCACAGATACGCAGTATTTT | CASSLSGGLTDTQYF
16 | TRBJ2-1 | many | . | TRBV5-6 | TGTGCCAGCAGCCCCGAGGGTCCGGGAAACTACAATGAGCAGTTCTTC | CASSPEGPGNYNEQFF
17 | TRBJ2-1 | many | TRBD2 | TRBV7-9 | TGTGCCAGTCTTCCCTTTTCGGTGATAGCGGGAGCGAGTGAGCAGTTCTTC | CASLPFSVIAGASEQFF
16 | TRBJ2-5 | many | TRBD1 | TRBV24-1 | TGTGCCACCAGTGATCCCAGGGGACAGCCCCAAGAGACCCAGTACTTC | CATSDPRGQPQETQYF
14 | TRBJ2-1 | many | . | TRBV27 | TGTGCCAGCAGTTTAGGGGGAGATGGAAATGAGCAGTTCTTC | CASSLGGDGNEQFF
16 | TRBJ1-2 | many | TRBD1 | TRBV28 | TGTGCCAGCAGTTTAGACATCAAAGGACAGGGTCATGGCTACACCTTC | CASSLDIKGQGHGYTF
14 | TRBJ2-3 | many | . | TRBV20-1 | TGCAGTGCTAGAGATGCGGGAAGAACAGATACGCAGTATTTT | CSARDAGRTDTQYF
14 | TRBJ2-7 | . | TRBD1 | TRBV5-1 | TGCGCCAGCAGCCTCGGGACAGGGGTTTACGAGCAGTACTTC | CASSLGTGVYEQYF
15 | TRBJ1-1 | . | TRBD1 | TRBV14 | TGTGCCAGCAGCGGGAGGACAGGACTCGTCACTGAAGCTTTCTTT | CASSGRTGLVTEAFF
19 | TRBJ1-5 | . | . | TRBV6-2/TRBV6-3 | TGTGCCAGCTCATACGGGCTTCGACGGACATACGATAGCAATCAGCCCCAGCATTTT | CASSYGLRRTYDSNQPQHF
14 | TRBJ1-1 | . | . | TRBV29-1 | TGCAGCGCGGCGGGTAGGGGAATGAACACTGAAGCTTTCTTT | CSAAGRGMNTEAFF
16 | TRBJ1-4 | many | . | TRBV12-3/TRBV12-4 | TGTGCCAGCAGTTTAGCGCTAGTTGATCCTAATGAAAAACTGTTTTTT | CASSLALVDPNEKLFF
19 | TRBJ2-6 | many | TRBD2 | TRBV10-3 | TGTGCCATCAGTGATGTGGCTAGCGGGACAAGATATGGGGCCAACGTCCTGACTTTC | CAISDVASGTRYGANVLTF